These 13 T cell receptor beta chains came from one sample sequenced in a study of PD-L1 blockade in urothelial cancer. Clones were sequenced by immunoSEQ multiplex PCR, and TCRdb holds only the in-frame ones, with some missing. The sample lists fewer than 50,000 clones, around 90% occurring once. The material sequenced was PBMCs, taken around atezolizumab (anti-PD-L1) treatment. The receptors derive from a man aged 55-75 years with urothelial cancer.

This sequence joins TRBV6-5 and TRBJ2-7; a possible D gene is TRBD1 (6 bases). Trimming took off 6 bases at V and 6 bases at J, with 18 bases between the two ends. The CDR3 contains 14 residues. Germline loops: CDR1 MNHEY, CDR2 SVGAGI. Here the CDR3 DNA reads TGTGCCAGCAGCCGAAACAGGGATAATAGCGAGCAGTACTTC. Its protein is CASSRNRDNSEQYF.

The gene calls are TRBV2 and TRBJ1-2; 7 bases are a match to TRBD1. The junction had 5 bases not matched to a gene; V was cut back by 6 bases and J by 4 bases. The CDR3 extends over 13 amino acids. Per the germline V gene, CDR1 is SNHLY and CDR2 is FYNNEI. The CDR3 DNA reads as TGTGCCAGCAGAACCGGGACAGCCTATGGCTACACCTTC. Translating gives CASRTGTAYGYTF.

V gene TRBV7-3 combines with J gene TRBJ2-6; 7 bases align to TRBD2. The CDR3 has 20 residues. Trimming took 5 bases from V and 2 from J; bases not matched to a gene: 18. Germline CDR1 is SGHTA and CDR2 is FQGTGA. The DNA of the CDR3 is TGTGCCAGCAGCCTTAATCCATTTTACGGGACTACTACTGGGGCCAACGTCCTGACTTTC. Its protein product is CASSLNPFYGTTTGANVLTF.

This chain connects TRBV19 to TRBJ1-5; 11 nucleotides agree with TRBD1. Germline V gene sequence: CDR1 LNHDA, CDR2 SQIVND (reference sequence). The CDR3 spans 15 residues. The V segment lost 7 bases and the J segment 6 bases; nucleotides outside the gene matches: 8. The CDR3 DNA follows: TGTGCCAGTATTTCAGGACAGGGGGCAGGTCAGCCCCAGCATTTT. Translated, it gives CASISGQGAGQPQHF.

The rearrangement uses TRBV2 and TRBJ1-2; no clear D. Germline values: CDR1 SNHLY, CDR2 FYNNEI. This CDR3 is built from 13 residues. The ends were cut back, 6 bases at V and 7 bases at J, with 15 bases in the middle. The chain's CDR3 is CASRENREGGYTF. For the CDR3, the DNA is TGTGCCAGCAGGGAGAATCGGGAGGGTGGCTACACCTTC.

The chain recombines TRBV9 with TRBJ1-4; no firm D call. V lost 4 bases, J lost 8 bases, and 18 bases lay in between. The CDR3 is 15 residues long. Germline loops: CDR1 SGDLS, CDR2 YYNGEE. The DNA for the CDR3 is TGTGCCAGCAGCCCCACGACTCACCTCGGGGAAAAACTGTTTTTT. Translation: CASSPTTHLGEKLFF.

The rearrangement links TRBV5-1 to TRBJ2-2; TRBD2 is a possible D gene (5 bases). CDR3 length equals 14 residues. Trimming pared 4 bases from V and 6 bases from J, leaving 13 bases between. Germline V gene sequence: CDR1 SGHRS, CDR2 YFSETQ. CDR3 DNA sequence: TGCGCCAGCAGCGGGGAACTAGGTTCCGGGGAGCTGTTTTTT. Translated, it gives CASSGELGSGELFF.

J is TRBJ2-3 and V is TRBV7-3; 8 nucleotides agree with TRBD2. From germline, CDR1 is SGHTA and CDR2 FQGTGA. CDR3 length equals 17 residues. V lost 5 bases and J lost 2; bases outside the gene matches: 12. The CDR3 DNA follows: TGTGCCAGCAGCCCAAGGGGCGGCGGGGGGCTCACAGATACGCAGTATTTT. Protein sequence: CASSPRGGGGLTDTQYF.

V usage is TRBV5-1 and J usage is TRBJ2-1; D gene unclear. The CDR3 contains 15 residues. Germline CDR1 SGHRS, CDR2 YFSETQ. V was shortened by 3 bases and J by 0 bases, with 10 bases between the two germline ends. The CDR3 nucleotides read TGCGCCAGCAGCTCTCTCACGAGCTCCTACAATGAGCAGTTCTTC. It encodes CASSSLTSSYNEQFF.

For the CDR3, the DNA is TGTGCCAGCAGCTTGGGAGTATTCGAGACCCAGTACTTC. Amino acids: CASSLGVFETQYF. This chain connects TRBV5-8 to TRBJ2-5; no reliable D call. Trimming left V 0 bases short and J 5 bases short, with 8 bases between. This CDR3 spans 13 amino acids. Germline values: CDR1 SGHTS, CDR2 YDEGEE.

The rearrangement links TRBV5-1 to TRBJ2-1, with 7 bases aligning to TRBD1. Germline V gene lookup returns CDR1 SGHRS and CDR2 YFSETQ. Losses at the gene ends were 3 bases for V and 8 bases for J; bases not matched to a gene: 8. CDR3 length: 14 residues. CDR3 bases: TGCGCCAGCAGCTGGGTCGGGCAGGGGGATGAGCAGTTCTTC. Translated, it gives CASSWVGQGDEQFF.

The chain links TRBV30 to TRBJ1-5; 7 bases are shared with TRBD1. Trimming at V came to 0 bases and at J to 7 bases, leaving 6 bases not matched to a gene. CDR3 length: 14 amino acids. Germline V gene sequence: CDR1 GTSNPN, CDR2 SVGIG (reference sequence). Here the CDR3 reads CAWSVNRGAQPQHF. For the CDR3, the DNA is TGTGCCTGGAGTGTAAACAGGGGCGCACAGCCCCAGCATTTT. The full variable domain, its missing parts supplied by reference TRBV30 and TRBJ1-5, is SQTIHQWPATLVQPVGSPLSLECTVEGTSNPNLYWYRQAAGRGLQLLFYSVGIGQISSEVPQNLSASRPQDRQFILSSKKLLLSDSGFYLCAWSVNRGAQPQHFGDGTRLSIL.

The chain is built from TRBV9 and TRBJ1-5; 8 bases are shared with TRBD1. CDR1 and CDR2 from the germline V gene are SGDLS and YYNGEE. The CDR3 covers 14 residues. With V trimmed by 4 bases and J by 5 bases, 5 bases remained unmatched. This CDR3 is CASSTQGGDQPQHF. The CDR3 DNA reads as TGTGCCAGCAGCACACAGGGGGGGGATCAGCCCCAGCATTTT.